The sequence of this TCR beta chain was determined in a study of shared clonotypes between healthy human individuals. Libraries were prepared by immunoSEQ multiplex PCR; TCRdb keeps only in-frame clonotypes and omits some of them. The top ten hold about 0.13% of the sample, which has some 2,400,000 clones, 90% to 97% seen once. The receptor was derived from a young man in good health. The sample comprised naive CD4+ T cells sorted from blood. The subset denotes: CD45RA+ positively selected.

The CDR3 protein is CASSEQGSYNSPLHF. CDR3 in DNA: TGTGCCAGCTCAGAGCAAGGCTCCTATAATTCACCCCTCCACTTT. V gene TRBV18 combines with J gene TRBJ1-6; D unclear. The length of the CDR3 is 15 residues. CDR1 and CDR2 (germline): KGHSH, LQKENI. V gave up 5 bases and J gave up 0 bases, with 8 bases separating them. Full variable domain (missing parts from reference TRBV18 and TRBJ1-6): NAGVMQNPRHLVRRRGQEARLRCSPMKGHSHVYWYRQLPEEGLKFMVYLQKENIIDESGMPKERFSAEFPKEGPSILRIQQVVRGDSAAYFCASSEQGSYNSPLHFGNGTRLTVT.